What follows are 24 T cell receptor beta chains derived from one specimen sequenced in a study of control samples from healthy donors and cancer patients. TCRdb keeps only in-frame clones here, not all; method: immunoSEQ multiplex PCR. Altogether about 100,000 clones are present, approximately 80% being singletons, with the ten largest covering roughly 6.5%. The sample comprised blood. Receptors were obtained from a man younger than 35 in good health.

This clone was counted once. This CDR3 reads CASSHGQAEAFF. The CDR3 region has the DNA TGTGCCAGCAGCCATGGACAGGCTGAAGCTTTCTTT. This sequence joins TRBV5-5 and TRBJ1-1, with 7 bases aligning to TRBD1. Germline-derived CDR1 and CDR2 are SGHKS and YYEKEE (reference sequence). Trimming cost V 4 bases and J 6 bases; bases outside gene matches: 3. This CDR3 spans 12 amino acids.

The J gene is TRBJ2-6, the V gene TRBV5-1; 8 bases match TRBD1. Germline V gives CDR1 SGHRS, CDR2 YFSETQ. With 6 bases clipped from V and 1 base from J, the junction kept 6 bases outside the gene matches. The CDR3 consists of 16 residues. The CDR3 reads CASKDGQGSGANVLTF. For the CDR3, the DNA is TGCGCCAGCAAAGATGGACAGGGATCTGGGGCCAACGTCCTGACTTTC.

Here the CDR3 DNA reads TGTGCCAGCAGTTTCCTGGGCCCGACAGGTTTCTCTGGAAACACCATATATTTT. Its translation: CASSFLGPTGFSGNTIYF. The chain couples TRBV2 to TRBJ1-3; D may be TRBD1 (6 bases). The V and J ends lost 5 bases and 0 bases respectively, with 20 bases between them. CDR3 length: 18 amino acids. CDR1 is SNHLY and CDR2 is FYNNEI in the germline V gene.

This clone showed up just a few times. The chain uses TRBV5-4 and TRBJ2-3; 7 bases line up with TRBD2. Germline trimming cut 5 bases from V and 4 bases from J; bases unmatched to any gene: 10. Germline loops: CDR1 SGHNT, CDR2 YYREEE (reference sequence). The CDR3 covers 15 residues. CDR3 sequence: CASRDSSGIADTQYF. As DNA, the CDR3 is TGTGCCAGCAGGGACTCTAGCGGAATAGCAGATACGCAGTATTTT.

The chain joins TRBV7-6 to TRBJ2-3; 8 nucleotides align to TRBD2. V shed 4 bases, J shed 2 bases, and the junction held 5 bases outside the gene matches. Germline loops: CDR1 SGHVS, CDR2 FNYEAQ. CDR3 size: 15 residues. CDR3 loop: CASSWGTRFTDTQYF. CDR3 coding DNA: TGTGCCAGCAGCTGGGGGACTAGGTTCACAGATACGCAGTATTTT.

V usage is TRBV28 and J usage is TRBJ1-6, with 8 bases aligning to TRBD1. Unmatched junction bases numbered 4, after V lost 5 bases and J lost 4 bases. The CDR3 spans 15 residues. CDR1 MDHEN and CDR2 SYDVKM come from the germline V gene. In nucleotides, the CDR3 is TGTGCCAGCAGTCGACAGGGGAGGTATAATTCACCCCTCCACTTT. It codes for CASSRQGRYNSPLHF.

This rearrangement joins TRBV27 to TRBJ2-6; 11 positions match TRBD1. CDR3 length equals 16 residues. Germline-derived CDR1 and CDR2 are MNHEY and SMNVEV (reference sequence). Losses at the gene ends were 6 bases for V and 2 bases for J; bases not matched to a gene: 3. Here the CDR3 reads CASSRTGGAGANVLTF. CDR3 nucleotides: TGTGCCAGCAGCAGGACAGGGGGCGCTGGGGCCAACGTCCTGACTTTC.

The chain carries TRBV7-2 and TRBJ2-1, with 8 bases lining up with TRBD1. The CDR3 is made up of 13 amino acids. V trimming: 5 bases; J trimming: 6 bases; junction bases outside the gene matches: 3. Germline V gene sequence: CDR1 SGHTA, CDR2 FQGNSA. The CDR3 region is CASSTQGANEQFF. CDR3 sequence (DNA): TGTGCCAGCAGCACCCAGGGGGCCAATGAGCAGTTCTTC. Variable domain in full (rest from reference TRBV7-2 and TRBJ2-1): GAGVSQSPSNKVTEKGKDVELRCDPISGHTALYWYRQSLGQGLEFLIYFQGNSAPDKSGLPSDRFSAERTGGSVSTLTIQRTQQEDSAVYLCASSTQGANEQFFGPGTRLTVL.

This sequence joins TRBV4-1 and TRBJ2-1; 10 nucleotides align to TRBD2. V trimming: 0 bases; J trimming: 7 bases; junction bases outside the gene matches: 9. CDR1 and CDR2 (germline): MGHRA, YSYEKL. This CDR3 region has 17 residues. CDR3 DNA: TGCGCCAGCAGCCAAGATAGGGAGCGGGGGGGTGGAAATGAGCAGTTCTTC. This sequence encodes CASSQDRERGGGNEQFF.

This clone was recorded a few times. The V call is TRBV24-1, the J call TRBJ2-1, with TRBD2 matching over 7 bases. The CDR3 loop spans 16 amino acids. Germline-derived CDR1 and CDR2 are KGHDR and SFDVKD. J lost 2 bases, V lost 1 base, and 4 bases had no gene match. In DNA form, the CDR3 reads TGTGCCACCAGTGATTTTGGAGCGGGGACCTACAATGAGCAGTTCTTC. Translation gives CATSDFGAGTYNEQFF.

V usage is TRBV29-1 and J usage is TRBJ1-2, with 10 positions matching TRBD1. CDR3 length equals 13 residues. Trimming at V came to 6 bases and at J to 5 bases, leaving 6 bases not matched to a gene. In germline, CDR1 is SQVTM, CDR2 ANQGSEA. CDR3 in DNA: TGCAGCGTGGGACAGGGGTCCTTATATGGCTACACCTTC. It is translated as CSVGQGSLYGYTF.

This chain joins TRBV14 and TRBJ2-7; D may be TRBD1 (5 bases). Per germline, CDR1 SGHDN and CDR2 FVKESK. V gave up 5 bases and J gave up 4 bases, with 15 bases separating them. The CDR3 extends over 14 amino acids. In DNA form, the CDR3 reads TGTGCCAGCAGCAGGGGTCGCTACACTTACGAGCAGTACTTC. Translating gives CASSRGRYTYEQYF.

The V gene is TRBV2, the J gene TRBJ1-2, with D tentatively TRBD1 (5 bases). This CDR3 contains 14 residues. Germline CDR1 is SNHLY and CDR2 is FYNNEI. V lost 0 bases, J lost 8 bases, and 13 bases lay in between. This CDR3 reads CASSEATGVGGYTF. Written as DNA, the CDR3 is TGTGCCAGCAGTGAAGCGACGGGGGTAGGAGGCTACACCTTC.

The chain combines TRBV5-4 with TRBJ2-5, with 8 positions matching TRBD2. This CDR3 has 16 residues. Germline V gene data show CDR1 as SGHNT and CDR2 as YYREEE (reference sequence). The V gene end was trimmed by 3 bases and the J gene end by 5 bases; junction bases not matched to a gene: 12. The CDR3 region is CASSSGGTRKGETQYF. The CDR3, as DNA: TGTGCCAGCAGCTCGGGAGGGACTAGAAAGGGTGAGACCCAGTACTTC.

The CDR3 bases are TGTGCCAGCAGGGAGCCCGGCTGGGGGACCCAGTACTTC. It translates to CASREPGWGTQYF. The V gene is TRBV2, the J gene TRBJ2-5; no clear D gene. The CDR3 consists of 13 residues. The germline V and J ends were trimmed by 6 bases and 7 bases, with 15 bases remaining between them. Looked up from germline, CDR1 is SNHLY and CDR2 is FYNNEI.

In nucleotides, the CDR3 is TGCGCCAGCAGCCAAGAATCGGGAAATAGCAATCAGCCCCAGCATTTT. This codes for CASSQESGNSNQPQHF. V and J are TRBV4-3 and TRBJ1-5; D is ambiguous. Deletions cut 0 bases from V and 0 bases from J, with 9 bases between. Germline V gene data show CDR1 as LGHNA and CDR2 as YSLEER. This CDR3 has 16 residues.

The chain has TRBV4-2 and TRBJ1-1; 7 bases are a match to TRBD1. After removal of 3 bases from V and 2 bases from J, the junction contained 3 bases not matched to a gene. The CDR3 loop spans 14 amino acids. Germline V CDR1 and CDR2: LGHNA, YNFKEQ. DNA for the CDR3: TGTGCCAGCAGCCAGTGGGACAGCAACACTGAAGCTTTCTTT. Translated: CASSQWDSNTEAFF.

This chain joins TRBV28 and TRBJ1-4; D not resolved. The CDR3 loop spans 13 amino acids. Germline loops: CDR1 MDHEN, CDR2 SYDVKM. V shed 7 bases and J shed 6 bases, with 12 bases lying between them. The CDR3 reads CASKGGLYEKLFF. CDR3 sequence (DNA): TGTGCCAGCAAGGGTGGGTTGTATGAAAAACTGTTTTTT.

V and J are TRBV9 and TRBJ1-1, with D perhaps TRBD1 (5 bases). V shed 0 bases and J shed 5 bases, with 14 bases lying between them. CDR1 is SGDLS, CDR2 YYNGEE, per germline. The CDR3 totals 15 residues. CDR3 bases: TGTGCCAGCAGCGTAGGGGGCAATGGGGAGACTGAAGCTTTCTTT. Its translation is CASSVGGNGETEAFF.

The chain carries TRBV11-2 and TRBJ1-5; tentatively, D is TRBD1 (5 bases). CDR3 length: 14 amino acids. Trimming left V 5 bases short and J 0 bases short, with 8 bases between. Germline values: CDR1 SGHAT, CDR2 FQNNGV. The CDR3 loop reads CASSPGYSNQPQHF. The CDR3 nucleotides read TGTGCCAGCAGCCCAGGGTATAGCAATCAGCCCCAGCATTTT. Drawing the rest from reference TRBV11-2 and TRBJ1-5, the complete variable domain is EAGVAQSPRYKIIEKRQSVAFWCNPISGHATLYWYQQILGQGPKLLIQFQNNGVVDDSQLPKDRFSAERLKGVDSTLKIQPAKLEDSAVYLCASSPGYSNQPQHFGDGTRLSIL.

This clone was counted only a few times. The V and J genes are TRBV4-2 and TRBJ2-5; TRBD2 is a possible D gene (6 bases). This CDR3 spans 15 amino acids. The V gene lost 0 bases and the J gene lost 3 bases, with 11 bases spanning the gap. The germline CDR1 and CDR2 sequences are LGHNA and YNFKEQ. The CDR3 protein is CASSQDGGSEETQYF. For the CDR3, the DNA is TGTGCCAGCAGCCAAGATGGGGGGTCCGAAGAGACCCAGTACTTC.

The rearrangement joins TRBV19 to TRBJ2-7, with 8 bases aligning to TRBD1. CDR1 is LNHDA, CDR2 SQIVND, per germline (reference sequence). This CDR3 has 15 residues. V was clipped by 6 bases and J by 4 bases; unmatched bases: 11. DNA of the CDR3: TGTGCCAGTAGCTACTACGCAGGGGGCGGATACGAGCAGTACTTC. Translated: CASSYYAGGGYEQYF.

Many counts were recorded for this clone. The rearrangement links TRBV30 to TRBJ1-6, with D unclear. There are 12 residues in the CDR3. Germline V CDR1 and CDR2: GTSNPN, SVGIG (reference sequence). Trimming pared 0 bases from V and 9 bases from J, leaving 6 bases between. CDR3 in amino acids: CAWSVLGSPLHF. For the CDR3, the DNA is TGTGCCTGGAGTGTACTCGGTTCACCCCTCCACTTT.

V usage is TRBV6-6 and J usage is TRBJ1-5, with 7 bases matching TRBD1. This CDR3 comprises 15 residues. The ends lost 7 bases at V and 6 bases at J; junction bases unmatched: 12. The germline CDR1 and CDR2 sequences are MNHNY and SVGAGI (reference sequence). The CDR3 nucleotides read TGTGCCAGCACCCCGACTGGGACAGTGCGTCAGCCCCAGCATTTT. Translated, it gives CASTPTGTVRQPQHF.